These T cell receptor beta chains were read from a single sample in a study of cytomegalovirus exposure and HLA in healthy donors. Using immunoSEQ multiplex PCR, the repertoire was profiled, and TCRdb retains in-frame clones only, with some absent. The table records some 120,000 clones, 60% to 85% of them present only once. Sequenced material: PBMCs. The receptors come from a man under 40 in good health and CMV-seronegative. Each CDR3 is given with its conserved first and last residue. The size of a clone is reported for some rows only, either as once, few or many, or as a class for expanded clones.

J gene | V gene | CDR3 length | clone size | CDR3 protein
TRBJ1-2 | TRBV15 | 14 | - | CATSRPTGGYGYTF
TRBJ1-4 | TRBV5-6 | 16 | - | CASSLPGAATNEKLFF
TRBJ1-2 | TRBV7-9 | 14 | few | CASSLLEGGYGYTF
TRBJ1-2 | TRBV7-9 | 15 | - | CASTPWGVGGYGYTF
TRBJ2-5 | TRBV9 | 15 | once | CASSVAQGAGETQYF
TRBJ2-3 | TRBV5-8 | 16 | few | CASSPGTSGTTDTQYF
TRBJ1-1 | TRBV7-8 | 14 | few | CASSLIGGSTEAFF
TRBJ2-2 | TRBV21-1 | 15 | few | CASSRATGLTGELFF
TRBJ2-7 | TRBV11-3 | 12 | - | CASSLGDSEQYF
TRBJ2-2 | TRBV9 | 15 | once | CASSRGLADTGELFF
TRBJ2-7 | TRBV7-2 | 14 | - | CASSFSSGNYEQYF
TRBJ1-2 | TRBV5-1 | 15 | - | CASSSSGQETRGYTF
TRBJ2-5 | TRBV28 | 14 | - | CASSLSGGGETQYF
TRBJ1-1 | TRBV5-4 | 16 | - | CASSPRGGEFLTEAFF
TRBJ1-5 | TRBV27 | 16 | once | CASSLFGRGGNQPQHF
TRBJ1-2 | TRBV6-6 | 14 | - | CASSYGDRLDGYTF
TRBJ1-4 | TRBV4-1 | 20 | - | CASSQSNGKGSVRVGEKLFF
TRBJ2-1 | TRBV6-4 | 15 | - | CASSELWGRKNEQFF
TRBJ2-7 | TRBV11-2 | 14 | - | CASSLAGGHYEQYF
TRBJ1-1 | TRBV5-6 | 14 | - | CASSPGQGLTEAFF
TRBJ2-3 | TRBV7-8 | 17 | - | CASSLALLAGGHGTQYF
TRBJ2-2 | TRBV28 | 17 | - | CASTTTSGRANTGELFF
TRBJ1-5 | TRBV5-6 | 15 | - | CASSLGRHSNQPQHF